These 23 T cell receptor beta chains came from one sample sequenced in a study of cytomegalovirus exposure and HLA in healthy donors. In the PCR, 60 Vbeta and 13 Jbeta primers were used. Sequenced by immunoSEQ multiplex PCR; TCRdb stores in-frame clones only, minus some. This repertoire shows 87,000 or so clones, about 7.6% found once; its top ten account for under 3%. The sample comprised PBMCs. These receptor sequences come from a man aged 50-60 years in good health and CMV-seronegative.

This clone was found a few times. V and J are TRBV5-5 and TRBJ2-1; D possibly corresponds to TRBD1 (5 bases). Looked up from germline, CDR1 is SGHKS and CDR2 is YYEKEE (reference sequence). This CDR3 is 13 amino acids long. Trimming removed 4 bases at V and 1 base at J, with 6 bases between. DNA of the CDR3: TGTGCCAGCAGCCGACAGTCCTACAATGAGCAGTTCTTC. Protein product: CASSRQSYNEQFF.

The rearrangement joins TRBV4-3 to TRBJ2-1; 8 bases line up with TRBD2. With 1 base clipped from V and 10 bases from J, the junction kept 6 bases outside the gene matches. Germline V lookup: CDR1 LGHNA, CDR2 YSLEER. The CDR3 sequence is 14 residues long. The chain's CDR3 is CASSQAGGSIEQFF. CDR3 DNA: TGCGCCAGCAGCCAAGCGGGAGGGTCGATAGAGCAGTTCTTC.

CDR3 sequence reads: CASSYKTPTGGEYF. CDR3 nucleotide sequence: TGTGCCAGCAGTTACAAAACACCGACAGGTGGGGAGTACTTC. This chain connects TRBV6-5 to TRBJ2-7, with D perhaps matching TRBD1 (6 bases). This CDR3 has 14 residues. From germline, CDR1 is MNHEY and CDR2 SVGAGI. Trimming shortened V by 2 bases and J by 11 bases, and 19 bases separated the two germline ends.

There are a few counts of this clone. J is TRBJ1-1 and V is TRBV5-4, with no clear D. This CDR3 region has 14 residues. V shed 4 bases and J shed 1 base, with 11 bases lying between them. Germline CDR1 is SGHNT and CDR2 is YYREEE (reference sequence). CDR3 in DNA: TGTGCCAGCAGCCCTCGGGTAGGGAACACTGAAGCTTTCTTT. Protein product: CASSPRVGNTEAFF.

V gene TRBV5-1 combines with J gene TRBJ1-2; D not certain. The V end lost 2 bases, the J end lost 2 bases, and 7 bases lay between the germline ends. The CDR3 loop spans 13 amino acids. Germline CDR1 SGHRS, CDR2 YFSETQ. CDR3 loop: CASSFEWNYGYTF. The CDR3, as DNA: TGCGCCAGCAGCTTCGAGTGGAACTATGGCTACACCTTC.

The chain uses TRBV27 and TRBJ1-1; 7 bases agree with TRBD1. This CDR3 comprises 16 residues. Germline loops: CDR1 MNHEY, CDR2 SMNVEV (reference sequence). V gave up 5 bases and J gave up 2 bases; unmatched junction bases: 11. In DNA form, the CDR3 reads TGTGCCAGCAGTCCCCCGACAGGGAGAGGCAACACTGAAGCTTTCTTT. Translated: CASSPPTGRGNTEAFF.

The rearrangement joins TRBV2 to TRBJ1-6; D unresolved. Germline CDR1 and CDR2: SNHLY and FYNNEI. This CDR3 spans 15 amino acids. Trimming took 1 base from V and 7 from J, leaving 11 bases between them. The DNA for the CDR3 is TGTGCCAGCAGTGAAGTCCGGGAGAGGAATTCACCCCTCCACTTT. It specifies CASSEVRERNSPLHF.

A few counts support this clone. V and J are TRBV5-6 and TRBJ1-4; D is undetermined. The V gene's germline CDR1 is SGHDT and CDR2 YYEEEE. The V end lost 4 bases, the J end lost 4 bases, and 14 bases lay between the germline ends. CDR3 length: 15 amino acids. CDR3: CASSILRGNNEKLFF. DNA of the CDR3: TGTGCCAGCAGCATATTACGAGGGAATAATGAAAAACTGTTTTTT.

V usage is TRBV27 and J usage is TRBJ2-7; a possible D gene is TRBD2 (7 bases). V gave up 7 bases and J gave up 3 bases, with 16 bases separating them. CDR3 size: 14 residues. Per germline, CDR1 MNHEY and CDR2 SMNVEV (reference sequence). The CDR3 sequence: CASKKSGGLYEQYF. The CDR3 DNA reads as TGTGCCAGCAAAAAATCGGGGGGCCTCTACGAGCAGTACTTC.

This clone was seen more than once but under ten times. The rearrangement uses TRBV15 and TRBJ1-5; no definite D call. This CDR3 has 12 amino acids. V lost 3 bases to trimming and J lost 4 bases, with 4 bases between them. Germline assignment: CDR1 LNHNV and CDR2 YYDKDF (reference sequence). The CDR3 region has the DNA TGTGCCACCAGCAGTCTAAATCAGCCCCAGCATTTT. It is translated as CATSSLNQPQHF. The entire variable domain, with the rest obtained from reference TRBV15 and TRBJ1-5, is as follows: DAMVIQNPRYQVTQFGKPVTLSCSQTLNHNVMYWYQQKSSQAPKLLFHYYDKDFNNEADTPDNFQSRRPNTSFCFLDIRSPGLGDTAMYLCATSSLNQPQHFGDGTRLSIL.

This rearrangement joins TRBV5-8 to TRBJ2-1, with 10 bases matching TRBD1. This CDR3 region has 16 residues. Trimming cost V 1 base and J 7 bases; bases outside gene matches: 8. Looked up from germline, CDR1 is SGHTS and CDR2 is YDEGEE. CDR3 sequence reads: CASSLWATGGRNEQFF. Here the CDR3 DNA reads TGTGCCAGCAGCTTGTGGGCGACAGGGGGCAGGAATGAGCAGTTCTTC.

The V call is TRBV6-5, the J call TRBJ2-1; D is possibly TRBD1 (6 bases). V lost 5 bases to trimming and J lost 0 bases, with 11 bases between them. Germline V gives CDR1 MNHEY, CDR2 SVGAGI. The CDR3 runs 15 residues. The CDR3 loop reads CASSLQGDSYNEQFF. The CDR3 DNA reads as TGTGCCAGCAGTCTACAGGGTGACTCCTACAATGAGCAGTTCTTC.

The genes are TRBV5-1 and TRBJ2-1; 7 bases agree with TRBD2. The CDR3 is 12 amino acids. Germline CDR1 and CDR2: SGHRS and YFSETQ. The trim removed 5 bases at V and 10 bases at J, leaving 6 bases unmatched. Here the CDR3 DNA reads TGCGCCAGCAGGGGAGGGGTGGAGGAGCAGTTCTTC. This codes for CASRGGVEEQFF.

This chain uses TRBV7-9 with TRBJ2-1; tentatively, D is TRBD1 (6 bases). This CDR3 comprises 15 residues. Germline V lookup: CDR1 SEHNR, CDR2 FQNEAQ (reference sequence). The V end lost 2 bases, the J end lost 4 bases, and 12 bases lay between the germline ends. The CDR3 protein is CASSLTGQRYNEQFF. CDR3 DNA sequence: TGTGCCAGCAGCTTAACCGGACAGAGATACAATGAGCAGTTCTTC. The full variable domain, in which reference TRBV7-9 and TRBJ2-1 provide the parts outside the CDR3, is DTGVSQNPRHKITKRGQNVTFRCDPISEHNRLYWYRQTLGQGPEFLTYFQNEAQLEKSRLLSDRFSAERPKGSFSTLEIQRTEQGDSAMYLCASSLTGQRYNEQFFGPGTRLTVL.

This clone was picked up a small number of times. This chain uses TRBV2 with TRBJ2-3; TRBD2 might be the D (6 bases). This CDR3 is 14 amino acids long. Germline CDR1 and CDR2: SNHLY and FYNNEI. Trimming removed 7 bases from V and 1 base from J, with 12 bases in between. Written as DNA, the CDR3 is TGTGCCAGCACCCCGGGACTGGGCACAGATACGCAGTATTTT. Its protein is CASTPGLGTDTQYF.

This clone was detected only once. J is TRBJ1-3 and V is TRBV6-6, with 7 bases that match TRBD1. Germline V gives CDR1 MNHNY, CDR2 SVGAGI (reference sequence). The CDR3 has 15 amino acids. V shed 2 bases and J 0 bases; nucleotides not matched to a gene: 1. CDR3 DNA sequence: TGTGCCAGCAGTTACGGGACAGACTCTGGAAACACCATATATTTT. Protein sequence: CASSYGTDSGNTIYF.

This clone was found a few times. The V call is TRBV27, the J call TRBJ2-1, with D possibly TRBD2 on 5 matching bases. In germline, CDR1 is MNHEY, CDR2 SMNVEV (reference sequence). V dropped 5 bases and J dropped 4 bases, with 15 bases sitting between them. The CDR3 sequence is 15 residues long. Written as DNA, the CDR3 is TGTGCCAGCAGTACCGGGATTCTTGGGTACAATGAGCAGTTCTTC. It yields the protein CASSTGILGYNEQFF.

The rearrangement uses TRBV27 and TRBJ2-1; 8 bases are a match to TRBD2. The CDR3 runs 15 residues. V lost 4 bases to trimming and J lost 8 bases; unmatched junction nucleotides: 10. Germline loops: CDR1 MNHEY, CDR2 SMNVEV (reference sequence). The CDR3 spells CASSYPGLGGHEQFF. DNA of the CDR3: TGTGCCAGCAGTTATCCGGGACTAGGTGGCCATGAGCAGTTCTTC.

J is TRBJ1-5 and V is TRBV5-6; D remains ambiguous. V was pared by 0 bases and J by 4 bases, with 11 bases between. The CDR3 totals 15 residues. In germline, CDR1 is SGHDT, CDR2 YYEEEE. CDR3: CASSLASGLNQPQHF. The DNA for the CDR3 is TGTGCCAGCAGCTTGGCCAGTGGACTGAATCAGCCCCAGCATTTT.

This chain links TRBV10-1 with TRBJ1-5; D possibly corresponds to TRBD1 (5 bases). CDR1 and CDR2 from the germline V gene are WNHNN and SYGVQD (reference sequence). The CDR3 length is 18 residues. V was trimmed by 4 bases and J by 2 bases, leaving 21 bases between them. CDR3 protein: CASSGMAEQDIGNQPQHF. CDR3 in DNA: TGCGCCAGCAGTGGGATGGCAGAACAGGACATAGGCAATCAGCCCCAGCATTTT.

V usage is TRBV5-1 and J usage is TRBJ1-5; D not certain. From germline, CDR1 is SGHRS and CDR2 YFSETQ. The V end was cut by 1 base, the J end by 7 bases, with 9 bases between. The CDR3 consists of 13 residues. The DNA of the CDR3 is TGCGCCAGCAGCTTGACGGGGAGACAGCCCCAGCATTTT. Amino acid sequence: CASSLTGRQPQHF.

This clone was picked up a small number of times. The rearrangement links TRBV7-6 to TRBJ2-5; 11 positions match TRBD2. From germline, CDR1 is SGHVS and CDR2 FNYEAQ. This CDR3 contains 15 residues. V lost 5 bases and J lost 5; bases outside the gene matches: 7. The CDR3 spells CASSPLAGGLETQYF. DNA of the CDR3: TGTGCCAGCAGCCCTTTAGCGGGAGGGTTGGAGACCCAGTACTTC.

This clone was seen a handful of times. The chain joins TRBV6-1 to TRBJ1-1; D might be TRBD1 (5 bases). CDR3 length: 15 residues. V lost 5 bases, J lost 3 bases, and 16 bases lay in between. The V gene's germline CDR1 is MNHNS and CDR2 SASEGT. CDR3 amino acids: CASSKLTPGDTEAFF. The CDR3 DNA reads as TGTGCCAGCAGTAAACTGACCCCGGGGGACACTGAAGCTTTCTTT.